This T cell receptor (beta chain) originates from a study of cytomegalovirus exposure and HLA in healthy donors. CDR3 size: 13 residues. Per the germline V gene, CDR1 is GTSNPN and CDR2 is SVGIG (reference sequence). Between the trimmed V and J ends, which lost 5 bases and 9 bases, there was a span of 17 bases. PCR used 60 Vbeta primers and 13 Jbeta primers. TCRdb keeps only in-frame clones here, not all; method: immunoSEQ multiplex PCR. The table includes about 120,000 clones, about 70% detected once. The chain couples TRBV30 to TRBJ2-1; TRBD1 is a possible D gene (6 bases). The sample was PBMCs. The receptor comes from a woman in her twenties or thirties in good health and CMV-seronegative. The CDR3 region has the DNA TGTGCCTGGGAGATCCAGGGGTCGCGTGAGCAGTTCTTC. Translated, it gives CAWEIQGSREQFF.